This record covers a single TCR beta chain. No antigen is known for it. This sample is drawn from a study of cytomegalovirus exposure and HLA in healthy donors (dated by TCRdb to the late 2010s). About the study as a whole: An earlier analysis of about 560 of the donors reported approximately 280 Gb of sequence data and 117 million unique TCR beta sequences obtained from approximately 180 million T cells. An early release covering roughly 600 HLA-typed donors comprised about 320 gigabases of sequencing data and around 86 million unique TCR sequences. Among the 398 genotyped donors, approximately 77% belonged to the genetic ancestry cluster associated with self-reported Caucasian donors. The study aimed to test whether cataloging public T cell receptors could reveal signatures of past pathogen exposure. Using immunosequencing, the study profiled T cell repertoires from roughly 650 subjects and related those repertoires to cytomegalovirus serostatus. A separate validation cohort of over 95 different subjects was used in addition to the roughly 670-subject first cohort. To predict cytomegalovirus infection status, the study brought together high-throughput TCR immunosequencing, statistical association of individual TCRs with disease status, and machine learning. In a later analysis, previously published TCR beta repertoires from 600 to 850 donors were re-analyzed and high-resolution HLA genotyping was added so that TCR occurrence patterns could be studied. Rather than drawing on any new phenotypic data, the later analysis identified candidate immune exposures from TCR beta sequences and the way those sequences occurred across donors. An earlier analysis of some 600 of the donors applied high-throughput TCR beta sequencing to assess whether each TCR beta V gene segment acted as functional or pseudogenic. Alongside the repertoire data, information on donor age, sex, ethnicity and CMV serostatus was compiled. A later genetic analysis took genome-wide SNP genotypes for about 65% of the 666 donors and used that subset as a discovery cohort. All discovery cohort repertoires had been generated using a single sequencing platform. HLA typing included class I and class II loci at four-digit resolution. The number of typed donors differed by locus: 629-630 for A, B, C, DRB1 and DQB1; some 500 for DQA1; approximately 600 for DPA1; and some 470 for DPB1. A few DR-DQ haplotypes were treated as single units for association and clustering because of strong linkage in the cohort. Across some 400 genotyped donors of the cohort, an average of about 200,000 unique TCR beta nucleotide sequences per donor were sequenced, and about a sixth of those sequences were non-productive. Summary of the overall study and its limitations: In a later analysis, several top co-occurrence clusters were reported to appear linked to parvovirus B19, influenza, CMV and Epstein-Barr virus. When HLA alleles, especially DR and DQ, strongly co-occurred, attributing TCR associations to individual alleles was difficult. The sequencing pipeline was judged likely to have produced a cluster of highly shared sequence variants as a technical artifact. According to a later analysis, TCR association rates differed among HLA loci, with DRB1 alleles showing the most associated TCRs and HLA-C alleles showing the fewest. The authors suggested that the approach could potentially be extended to other disease states and immunological phenotypes. A later genetic analysis associated a missense DCLRE1C variant with V-gene and J-gene trimming of TCR beta chains, and an independent cohort replicated the association. A further reported finding was that TCR beta sequences accurately predicted the HLA-A and HLA-B alleles for most subjects in the first cohort. Because HLA typing was unavailable for some donors at each locus, only the typed subset was used in association tests. Sequencing depth was assumed to be roughly uniform across donors in the presence/absence analyses, though that assumption may not hold. Only TCR beta chains were sequenced in this cohort, and the absence of alpha or paired-chain data limited detectable features. Compared with the approximately 670-donor mean, donors in an Asian-associated ancestry cluster had fewer N-insertions in productive TCRs, according to a later genetic analysis. While some public TCRs were present in many individuals, most TCR sequences turned up only very rarely across donors. The 87-base-pair reads could not distinguish some IMGT-functional V segments, including TRBV6-2 and TRBV6-3, so those segments were excluded. Most CMV-associated TCR beta chains appeared to be HLA-restricted in a later analysis, and the HLA associations seemed to be driven largely by CMV exposure. The classifier was reported to diagnose cytomegalovirus status with high specificity and sensitivity in both the original cohort and the validation cohort. A later analysis associated approximately 17,000 TCR beta sequences with specific HLA alleles at a false discovery rate of 0.05. Compared with equally common non-associated chains, HLA-associated TCR beta chains in a later analysis were more clonally expanded and had lower generation probabilities. In vitro tests confirmed that a few of the cytomegalovirus-associated TCR beta chains recognize cytomegalovirus antigens. In the study, roughly 160 TCR beta chains were listed as associated with cytomegalovirus. Because counts were too low, around 17 rarely observed V segments, including chromosome 9 orphons, were left out of the earlier analysis of 587 of the donors. The only immune exposure information available for the cohort was CMV serostatus. In an earlier analysis of 587 of the donors, most TCR beta V segments appeared in productive rearrangements about 87% or about 30% of the time, broadly matching IMGT annotations. Correlated functional status among segregating V segments might reflect linkage disequilibrium, but an unknown experimental factor could not be ruled out.

In total, fewer than 750 healthy bone marrow donors made up the cohort. All cohort members were sampled while nominally healthy, although unrecorded immune exposures were likely present. The donor was CMV seronegative and belonged to the group of 350 or so seronegative cohort members. A peripheral blood sample was provided by each donor, and peripheral blood mononuclear cells were used for TCR beta sequencing. The Qiagen DNeasy Blood Extraction Kit was used to extract genomic DNA from the blood cell samples. Measured from the cysteine to the phenylalanine, the CDR3 is 13 residues long. The read is trimmed to its CDR3 DNA, 39 bases read in frame from base 1. Between the V and J ends, shortened by 5 bases and 2 bases respectively, the junction contains 10 bases. CDR1 and CDR2 are read off the germline V gene (reference sequence) as MNHEY and SMNVEV. The library was generated by the immunoSEQ multiplex PCR assay. A mixture of 60 forward primers for TCR Vbeta segments and 13 reverse primers for TCR Jbeta segments was used in the multiplex PCR. The CDR3 region of rearranged TCR beta genes was amplified from genomic DNA by a multiplex PCR assay. The amplified TCR beta libraries were sequenced on the Illumina HiSeq System as 87-base-pair reads. In the source study's methods: Across the roughly 700 repertoires, a later analysis counted approximately 75 million unique TCR beta chains, approximately 12 million of which were shared by at least two donors. To remove PCR and sequencing errors, raw reads were error-corrected and collapsed into unique sequences using a nearest-neighbor algorithm that merged closely related sequences. Alignment of CDR3 sequences to IMGT reference sequences was used to assign V, D and J gene segments. For a sequence to be retained, a match of at least six nucleotides to both a V gene segment and a J gene segment was required. Rearrangements were called productive when the CDR3 lacked stop codons and stayed in frame with V and J; all others were non-productive. Following IMGT convention, CDR3 was defined as the stretch from the second conserved V-encoded cysteine to the conserved J-encoded phenylalanine. Sequences without an unambiguous match to a single V gene segment were excluded from the earlier analysis of about 630 of the donors. An earlier analysis of several hundred of the donors classified V segments as functional when productive rearrangements were above 56.7% and as segregating when the standard deviation between donors was above 5%. A statistical classification framework was developed to diagnose cytomegalovirus status using the catalog of TCR beta chain sequences. A later analysis assigned V and J genes by comparing TCR nucleotide sequences with IMGT/GENE-DB human TR gene sequences. In a later analysis, CDR3 sequences and most-parsimonious VDJ recombination scenarios were assigned using the TCRdist pipeline. In a later analysis, each TCR beta chain was defined by its CDR3 amino acid sequence together with its V-gene family, and reads without a unique V-gene family were excluded. A later analysis removed 450 to 600 highly shared, low-generation-probability nucleotide sequences to deal with suspected cross-contamination and a sequencing artifact. For each public chain, a later analysis derived a clonal expansion index from normalized ranks of inferred template counts within each repertoire. In a later analysis, generation probabilities were computed using a VDJ recombination model fitted to out-of-frame rearrangements, and the results were checked against IGoR. In a later analysis, hypergeometric tests were used to score TCR-TCR, TCR-HLA and TCR-CMV co-occurrence, with a repertoire-size bias correction applied to TCR pairs. In a later analysis, false discovery rates were estimated by permuting HLA or CMV assignments 20 times. In a later analysis, co-occurring TCRs were grouped using DBSCAN, and TCRdist sequence similarity was added for clustering within HLA-allele-positive subsets. Repertoires with fewer than 30,000 or more than 120,000 public chains, plus five repertoires with anomalous nucleotide sharing, were excluded from co-occurrence clustering. TCRdb's version of the immuneACCESS table is confined to in-frame rearrangements and falls short of the full clone set. An unresolved V gene accounts for under half of the shortfall where checked; the remainder is of unknown origin. D and trimming come from the DNA, and the V and J calls and clone size come from that table. This sample's listing comprises 100,000 to 150,000 clones. The ten largest clones represent 2.5% to 3% of the sample.

The sequenced sample was PBMCs. The receptor was derived from a man aged 25 to 45 in good health and CMV-seronegative. Recombination joined TRBV27 with TRBJ2-7; a weak D assignment points to TRBD2 (6 bases agree). The nucleotide sequence reads as follows: TGTGCCAGCAGTCCGGGACTCGCCTACGAGCAGTACTTC. Protein translation: CASSPGLAYEQYF.